These T cell receptor beta chains were read from a single sample in a study of cytomegalovirus exposure and HLA in healthy donors. Some clones are missing from TCRdb's copy, which holds only in-frame ones; the method was immunoSEQ multiplex PCR. The sample has fewer than 200,000 clones; over 65% are singletons. The source material was PBMCs. The receptors here all came from a female donor in good health and CMV-seronegative. CDR3s include the opening cysteine and the closing phenylalanine or tryptophan. The D gene is left open where the match is weak. Only some rows state a clone size, as once, few, many or a class for expanded clones.

V	size	J	length	D	CDR3	DNA
TRBV4-3	-	TRBJ2-1	13	-	CASSQEAGNEQFF	TGCGCCAGCAGCCAAGAAGCAGGCAATGAGCAGTTCTTC
TRBV7-2	-	TRBJ1-1	14	-	CASSLVAGRVGAFF	TGTGCCAGCAGCTTAGTTGCGGGGCGAGTGGGGGCTTTCTTT
TRBV19	-	TRBJ1-2	12	-	CASSGGLLSYTF	TGTGCCAGTAGTGGAGGACTACTATCCTACACCTTC
TRBV4-3	-	TRBJ2-5	15	-	CASSPDGLHQETQYF	TGCGCCAGCAGCCCAGACGGACTGCACCAAGAGACCCAGTACTTC
TRBV7-2	few	TRBJ2-7	12	-	CASRSGTYEQYF	TGTGCCAGCAGGTCCGGGACCTACGAGCAGTACTTC
TRBV7-9	few	TRBJ1-2	14	TRBD1	CASSFRDRHYGYTF	TGTGCCAGCAGCTTCCGGGACAGGCATTATGGCTACACCTTC
TRBV28	few	TRBJ1-4	17	-	CASSFRTVITRNEKLFF	TGTGCCAGCAGTTTCAGGACAGTAATAACTAGGAATGAAAAACTGTTTTTT
TRBV6-5	-	TRBJ1-1	12	-	CASSAGQSEAFF	TGTGCCAGCAGTGCCGGACAGTCTGAAGCTTTCTTT
TRBV6-6	few	TRBJ1-3	15	-	CASSYGGAAGNTIYF	TGTGCCAGCAGTTACGGGGGGGCAGCAGGAAACACCATATATTTT
TRBV5-1	-	TRBJ2-7	13	TRBD2	CASSLATSGEQYF	TGCGCCAGCAGCTTGGCGACTAGCGGCGAGCAGTACTTC
TRBV2	-	TRBJ2-7	14	-	CASSRAAGGLEQYF	TGTGCCAGCAGTCGAGCGGCAGGCGGTCTCGAGCAGTACTTC
TRBV27	-	TRBJ2-1	16	-	CASSRLRRGSYNEQFF	TGTGCCAGCAGTAGACTCAGACGGGGCTCCTACAATGAGCAGTTCTTC
TRBV10-3	-	TRBJ2-7	15	TRBD1	CASSRSGTGVPEQYF	TGTGCCAGCAGTCGGTCCGGGACAGGGGTCCCCGAGCAGTACTTC
TRBV6-5	-	TRBJ1-5	13	-	CASSHVYNQPQHF	TGTGCCAGCAGCCACGTCTATAATCAGCCCCAGCATTTT
TRBV6-5	-	TRBJ1-5	14	TRBD1	CASRPGTGPEPQHF	TGTGCCAGCAGACCTGGGACAGGACCCGAGCCCCAGCATTTT
TRBV18	few	TRBJ2-3	14	-	CASSPGTSTDTQYF	TGTGCCAGCTCACCCGGGACTAGCACAGATACGCAGTATTTT
TRBV28	-	TRBJ1-1	15	-	CASSTLGGPGTEAFF	TGTGCCAGCAGTACCCTTGGGGGCCCGGGCACTGAAGCTTTCTTT
TRBV18	-	TRBJ2-3	15	-	CASSPTELVTDTQYF	TGTGCCAGCTCACCAACCGAGTTAGTTACAGATACGCAGTATTTT
TRBV29-1	-	TRBJ1-1	12	-	CSVRLMNTEAFF	TGCAGCGTTCGTCTTATGAACACTGAAGCTTTCTTT
TRBV19	once	TRBJ2-7	14	TRBD2	CASSITSGRYEQYF	TGTGCCAGTAGTATAACTAGCGGGAGGTACGAGCAGTACTTC
TRBV12-5	-	TRBJ2-7	18	TRBD1	CASAPSPPRDRASYEQYF	TGTGCTAGTGCCCCCTCCCCGCCCCGGGACAGGGCTTCCTACGAGCAGTACTTC
TRBV18	once	TRBJ1-6	16	-	CASSSARLRDNSPLHF	TGTGCCAGCTCATCTGCCCGACTCCGGGATAATTCACCCCTCCACTTT
TRBV4-1	-	TRBJ1-2	16	-	CASSQARPGDNYGYTF	TGCGCCAGCAGCCAAGCCCGGCCGGGGGATAACTATGGCTACACCTTC
TRBV5-1	once	TRBJ2-2	18	TRBD2	CASSLAGASGEDTGELFF	TGCGCCAGCAGCTTGGCCGGGGCTAGCGGGGAGGACACCGGGGAGCTGTTTTTT
TRBV4-2	-	TRBJ2-3	17	TRBD2	CASSQVAGGSSTDTQYF	TGTGCCAGCAGCCAGGTAGCGGGGGGGTCATCCACAGATACGCAGTATTTT
TRBV4-1	-	TRBJ1-1	13	-	CASSEDRNTEAFF	TGCGCCAGCAGCGAGGACAGGAACACTGAAGCTTTCTTT